Here is one TCR beta chain with its context. Its antigen is as yet unknown. This entry comes from a study of T cell responses to AZD1222 COVID-19 vaccine. Study observations and caveats: Donors were largely white British and mainly female; clonal diversity was possibly underestimated. Spike-specific TCRs gained breadth and depth after people received two AZD1222 doses. Researchers report vaccine-associated CD4 TCRs spanning spike, with dominance at 160-218 and 743-854.

Trimming removed 0 bases at V and 5 bases at J, with 13 bases between. This CDR3 contains 15 residues. The germline V gene has CDR1 SGHRS and CDR2 YFSETQ. The repertoire was sequenced with immunoSEQ multiplex PCR; TCRdb's copy has only in-frame clones and lacks some. The repertoire holds some 190,000 clones, with 80% to 95% as singletons. The TCR was taken from an adult who received the AZD1222 COVID-19 vaccine. This sequence joins TRBV5-1 and TRBJ2-3; TRBD2 is a possible D gene (5 bases). Sequenced here: peripheral blood, sampled 28 days after the second AZD1222 dose. The CDR3 DNA sequence: TGCGCCAGCAGCTTGGGGGAGCCCGGAGGAGATACGCAGTATTTT. Its translation is CASSLGEPGGDTQYF.